The 2 T cell receptor beta chains below come from one sample, sequenced in a study of identical twins. TCRdb re-derived calls from the 5' RACE reads in MiXCR, one entry per CDR3 protein. Of about 280,000 distinct CDR3 sequences detected, roughly 8.6% appear once; the ten largest clones hold less than 2.5%. The same sample was also studied in work on yellow fever vaccine responses in identical twins.

The sequenced sample consisted of memory (CD45RO+) T cells sorted from blood. The receptors here all came from a woman younger than 30 in good health.

This clonotype came up many times. The chain combines TRBV5-6 with TRBJ1-3; D gene unclear. Trimming shortened V by 0 bases and J by 4 bases, and 2 bases separated the two germline ends. This CDR3 has 12 amino acids. Germline V gene sequence: CDR1 SGHDT, CDR2 YYEEEE. The CDR3, as DNA: TGTGCCAGCAGCTTGGCCGGAAACACCATATATTTT. Translated: CASSLAGNTIYF.

The table lists this clonotype with a few counts. The chain combines TRBV5-1 with TRBJ2-7, with TRBD1 matching over 7 bases. The CDR3 has 13 residues. V was pared by 1 base and J by 6 bases, with 4 bases of the junction left unmatched. In germline, CDR1 is SGHRS, CDR2 YFSETQ. CDR3 residues: CASSLPRGIEQYV. The CDR3, as DNA: TGCGCCAGCAGCTTGCCCAGGGGGATCGAGCAGTACGTC.